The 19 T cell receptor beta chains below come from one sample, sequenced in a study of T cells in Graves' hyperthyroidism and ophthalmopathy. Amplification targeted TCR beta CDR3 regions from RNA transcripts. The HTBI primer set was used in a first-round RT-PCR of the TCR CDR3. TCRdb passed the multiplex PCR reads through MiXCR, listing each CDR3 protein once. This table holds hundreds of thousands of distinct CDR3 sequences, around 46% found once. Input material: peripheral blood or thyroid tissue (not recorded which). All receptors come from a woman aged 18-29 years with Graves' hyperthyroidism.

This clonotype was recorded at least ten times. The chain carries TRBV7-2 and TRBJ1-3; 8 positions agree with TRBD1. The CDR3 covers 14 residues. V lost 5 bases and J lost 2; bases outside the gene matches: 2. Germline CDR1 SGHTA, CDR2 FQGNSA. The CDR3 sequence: CASSRTGPGNTIYF. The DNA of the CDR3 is TGTGCCAGCAGCAGGACAGGGCCTGGAAACACCATATATTTT.

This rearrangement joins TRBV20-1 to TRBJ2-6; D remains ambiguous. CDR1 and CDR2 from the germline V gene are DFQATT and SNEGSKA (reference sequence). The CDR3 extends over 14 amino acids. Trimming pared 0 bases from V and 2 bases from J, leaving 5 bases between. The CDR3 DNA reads TGCAGTGCTAGAGATGGGGCTGGGGCCAACGTCCTGACTTTC. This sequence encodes CSARDGAGANVLTF.

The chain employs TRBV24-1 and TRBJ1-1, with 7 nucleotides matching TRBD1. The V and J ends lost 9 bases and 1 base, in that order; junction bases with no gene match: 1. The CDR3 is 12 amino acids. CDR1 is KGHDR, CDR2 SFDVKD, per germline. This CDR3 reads CATGQENTEAFF. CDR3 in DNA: TGTGCCACCGGACAGGAGAACACTGAAGCTTTCTTT.

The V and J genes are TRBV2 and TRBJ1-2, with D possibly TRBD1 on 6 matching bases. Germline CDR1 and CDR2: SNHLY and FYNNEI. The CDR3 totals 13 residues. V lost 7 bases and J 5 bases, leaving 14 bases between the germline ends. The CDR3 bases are TGTGCCAGCACTTCCGGGACAACTTATGGCTACACCTTC. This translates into CASTSGTTYGYTF.

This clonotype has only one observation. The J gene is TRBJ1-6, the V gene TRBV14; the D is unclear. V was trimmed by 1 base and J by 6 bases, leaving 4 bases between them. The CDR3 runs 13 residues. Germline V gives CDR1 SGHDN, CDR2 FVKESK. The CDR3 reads CASSQGFNSPLHF. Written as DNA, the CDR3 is TGTGCCAGCAGCCAAGGTTTTAATTCACCCCTCCACTTT.

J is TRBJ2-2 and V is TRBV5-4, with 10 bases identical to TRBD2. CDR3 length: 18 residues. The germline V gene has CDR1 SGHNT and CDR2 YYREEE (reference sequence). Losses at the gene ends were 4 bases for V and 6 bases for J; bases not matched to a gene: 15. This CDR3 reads CASSHGLAGESQPGELFF. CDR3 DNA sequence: TGTGCCAGCAGCCATGGGCTAGCGGGAGAGTCTCAGCCCGGGGAGCTGTTTTTT. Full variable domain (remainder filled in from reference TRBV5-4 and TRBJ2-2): ETGVTQSPTHLIKTRGQQVTLRCSSQSGHNTVSWYQQALGQGPQFIFQYYREEENGRGNFPPRFSGLQFPNYSSELNVNALELDDSALYLCASSHGLAGESQPGELFFGEGSRLTVL.

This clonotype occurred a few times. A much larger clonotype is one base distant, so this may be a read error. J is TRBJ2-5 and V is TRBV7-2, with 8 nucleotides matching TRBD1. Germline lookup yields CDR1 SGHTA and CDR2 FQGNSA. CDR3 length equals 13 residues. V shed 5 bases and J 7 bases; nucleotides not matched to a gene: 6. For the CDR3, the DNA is TGTGCCAGCAGCCAGGGACAGGCCCTGACCCAGTACTTC. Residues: CASSQGQALTQYF.

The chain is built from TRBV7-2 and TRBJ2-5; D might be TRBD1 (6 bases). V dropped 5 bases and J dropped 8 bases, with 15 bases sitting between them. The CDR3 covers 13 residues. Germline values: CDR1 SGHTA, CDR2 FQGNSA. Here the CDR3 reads CASSAQGRGTQYF. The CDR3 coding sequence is TGTGCCAGCAGCGCACAGGGTCGGGGCACCCAGTACTTC.

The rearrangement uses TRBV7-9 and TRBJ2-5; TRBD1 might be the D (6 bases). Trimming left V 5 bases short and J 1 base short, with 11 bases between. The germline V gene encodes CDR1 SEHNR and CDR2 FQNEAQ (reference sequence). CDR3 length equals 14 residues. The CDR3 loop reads CASSLTGPQETQYF. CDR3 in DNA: TGTGCCAGCAGCCTGACAGGACCCCAAGAGACCCAGTACTTC. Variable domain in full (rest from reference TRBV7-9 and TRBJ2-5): DTGVSQNPRHKITKRGQNVTFRCDPISEHNRLYWYRQTLGQGPEFLTYFQNEAQLEKSRLLSDRFSAERPKGSFSTLEIQRTEQGDSAMYLCASSLTGPQETQYFGPGTRLLVL.

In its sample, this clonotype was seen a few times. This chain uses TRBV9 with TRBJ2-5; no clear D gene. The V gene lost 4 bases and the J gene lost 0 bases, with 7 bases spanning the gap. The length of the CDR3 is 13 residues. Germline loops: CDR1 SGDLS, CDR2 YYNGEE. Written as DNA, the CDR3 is TGTGCCAGCAGCCCAGAATACCAAGAGACCCAGTACTTC. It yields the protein CASSPEYQETQYF.

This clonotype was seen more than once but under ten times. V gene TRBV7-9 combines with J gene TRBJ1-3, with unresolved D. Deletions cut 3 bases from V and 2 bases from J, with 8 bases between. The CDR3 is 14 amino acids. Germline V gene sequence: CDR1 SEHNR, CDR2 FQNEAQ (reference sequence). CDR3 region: CASSFFAPGNTIYF. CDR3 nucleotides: TGTGCCAGCAGCTTCTTTGCCCCTGGAAACACCATATATTTT.

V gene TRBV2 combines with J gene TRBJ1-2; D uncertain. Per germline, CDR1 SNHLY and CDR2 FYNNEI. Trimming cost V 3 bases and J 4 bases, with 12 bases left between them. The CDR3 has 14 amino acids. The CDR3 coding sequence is TGTGCCAGCAGTGAGGTGGATGGGATCTATGGCTACACCTTC. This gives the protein CASSEVDGIYGYTF.

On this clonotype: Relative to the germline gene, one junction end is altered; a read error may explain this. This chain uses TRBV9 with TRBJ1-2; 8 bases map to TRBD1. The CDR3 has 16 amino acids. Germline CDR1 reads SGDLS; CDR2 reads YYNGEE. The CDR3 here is CASSQGQGARNYGYTF. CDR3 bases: TGCGCCAGCAGCCAAGGTCAGGGGGCAAGGAACTATGGCTACACCTTC.

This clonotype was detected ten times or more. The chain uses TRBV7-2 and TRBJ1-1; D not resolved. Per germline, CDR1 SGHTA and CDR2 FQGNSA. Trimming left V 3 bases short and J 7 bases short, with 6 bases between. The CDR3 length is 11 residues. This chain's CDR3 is CASSFFYEAFF. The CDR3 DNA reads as TGTGCCAGCAGCTTCTTCTATGAAGCTTTCTTT.

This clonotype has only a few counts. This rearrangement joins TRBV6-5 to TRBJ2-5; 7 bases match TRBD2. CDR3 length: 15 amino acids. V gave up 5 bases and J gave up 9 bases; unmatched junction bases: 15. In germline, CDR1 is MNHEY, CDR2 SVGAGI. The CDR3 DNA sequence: TGTGCCAGCAGTAGCCAGGCTAGCGGAGTTAGGGCCCAGTACTTC. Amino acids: CASSSQASGVRAQYF.

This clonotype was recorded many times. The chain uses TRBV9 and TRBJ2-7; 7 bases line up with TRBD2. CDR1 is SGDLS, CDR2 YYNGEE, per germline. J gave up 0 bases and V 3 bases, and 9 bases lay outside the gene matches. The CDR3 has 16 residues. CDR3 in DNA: TGTGCCAGCAGCGCGACCGGTGGGGAGGGCTCCTACGAGCAGTACTTC. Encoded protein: CASSATGGEGSYEQYF.

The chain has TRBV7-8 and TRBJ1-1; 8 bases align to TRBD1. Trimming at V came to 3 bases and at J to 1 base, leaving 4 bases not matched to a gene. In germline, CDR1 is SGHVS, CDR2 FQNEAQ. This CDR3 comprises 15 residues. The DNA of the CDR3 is TGTGCCAGCAGCTTTACAGGGGGGGGGAACACTGAAGCTTTCTTT. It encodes CASSFTGGGNTEAFF.

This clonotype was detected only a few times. The CDR3 loop reads CASSLYSGISYEQYF. In nucleotides, the CDR3 is TGTGCCAGCAGCTTATACAGCGGGATCTCCTACGAGCAGTACTTC. The V gene is TRBV7-3, the J gene TRBJ2-7; 7 bases match TRBD2. CDR3 length: 15 amino acids. Per the germline V gene, CDR1 is SGHTA and CDR2 is FQGTGA. J lost 0 bases, V lost 2 bases, and 4 bases had no gene match.

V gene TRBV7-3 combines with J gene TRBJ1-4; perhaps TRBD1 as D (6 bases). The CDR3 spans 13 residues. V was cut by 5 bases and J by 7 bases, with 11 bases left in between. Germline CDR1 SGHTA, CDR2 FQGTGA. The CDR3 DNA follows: TGTGCCAGCAGCCAAACAGGGATTGAAAAACTGTTTTTT. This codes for CASSQTGIEKLFF.